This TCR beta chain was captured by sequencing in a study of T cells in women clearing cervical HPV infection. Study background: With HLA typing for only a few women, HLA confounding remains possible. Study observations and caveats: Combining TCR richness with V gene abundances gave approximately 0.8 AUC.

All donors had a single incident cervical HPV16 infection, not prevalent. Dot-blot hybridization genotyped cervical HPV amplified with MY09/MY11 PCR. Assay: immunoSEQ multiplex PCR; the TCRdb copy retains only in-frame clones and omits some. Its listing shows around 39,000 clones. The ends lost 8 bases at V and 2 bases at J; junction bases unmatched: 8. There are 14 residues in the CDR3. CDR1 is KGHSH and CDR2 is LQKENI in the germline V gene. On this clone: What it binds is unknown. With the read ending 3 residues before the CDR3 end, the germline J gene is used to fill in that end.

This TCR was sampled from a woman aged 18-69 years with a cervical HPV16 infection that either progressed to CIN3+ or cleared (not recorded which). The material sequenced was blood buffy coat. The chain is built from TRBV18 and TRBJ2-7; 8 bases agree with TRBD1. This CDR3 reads CASTKLQGAYEQYF. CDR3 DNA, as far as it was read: TGTGCCAGCACAAAACTACAGGGGGCCTACGAG.